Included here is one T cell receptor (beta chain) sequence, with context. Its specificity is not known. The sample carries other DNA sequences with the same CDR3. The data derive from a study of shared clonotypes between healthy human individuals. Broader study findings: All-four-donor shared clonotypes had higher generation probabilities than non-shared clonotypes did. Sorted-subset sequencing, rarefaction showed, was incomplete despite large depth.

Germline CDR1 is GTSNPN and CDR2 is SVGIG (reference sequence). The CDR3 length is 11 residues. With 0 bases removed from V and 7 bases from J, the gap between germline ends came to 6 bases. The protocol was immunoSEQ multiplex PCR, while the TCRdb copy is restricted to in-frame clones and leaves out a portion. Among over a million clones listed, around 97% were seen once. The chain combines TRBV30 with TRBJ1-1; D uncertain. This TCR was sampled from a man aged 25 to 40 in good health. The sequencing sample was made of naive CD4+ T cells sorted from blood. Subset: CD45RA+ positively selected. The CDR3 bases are TGTGCCTGGAGTGTAGGCGGTGAAGCTTTCTTT. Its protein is CAWSVGGEAFF.